Detailed here is one T cell receptor (beta chain). On sorted subsets, replicate PCRs used 200 ng DNA, or 25,000 to 35,000 T cell genomes. Using immunoSEQ multiplex PCR, the repertoire was profiled, and TCRdb retains in-frame clones only, with some absent. The top ten clones hold 0.36% of a sample with fewer than 2.5 million clones, 93% of them seen once. Germline V lookup: CDR1 SGDLS, CDR2 YYNGEE. The CDR3 runs 13 residues. The V end lost 3 bases, the J end lost 6 bases, and 9 bases lay between the germline ends. This specimen comes from a study of shared clonotypes between healthy human individuals. Subsets obtained from CD4+ cells comprised CD45RA+ naive and CD45RA-negative memory cells.

The chain carries TRBV9 and TRBJ2-2; D gene ambiguous. The source is a man between 18 and 29 years old in good health. Some clones in this sample may be carry-over from other donors' samples. The sequenced material came from naive CD4+ T cells from PBMCs. As to subset: CD45RA+ positively selected. The CDR3 coding sequence is TGTGCCAGCAGCGCGGTCCGTGCCGGGGAGCTGTTTTTT. Its protein product is CASSAVRAGELFF.